What follows is one TCR beta chain and its context. Antigen specificity is unknown. This sample stems from a study of cytomegalovirus exposure and HLA in healthy donors. Notes on the study in general: Later, an analysis showed that TCR beta chains associated with HLA were more clonally expanded than others that were equally common. In a later analysis, TCR beta V- and J-gene trimming showed a link to a missense DCLRE1C variant.

Researchers ran the PCR with 60 Vbeta and 13 Jbeta primers. This table comes from immunoSEQ multiplex PCR, and its TCRdb copy is limited to in-frame clones, with some not included. The sample has some 160,000 clones, 78% seen once; the top ten hold about 7.7%. The V gene lost 4 bases and the J gene lost 4 bases, with 15 bases spanning the gap. Germline CDR1 and CDR2: ENHRY and SYGVKD. This CDR3 comprises 15 residues. The chain recombines TRBV10-3 with TRBJ2-3; a weak D match, TRBD2 (6 bases). This receptor was taken from a woman aged 35 to 49 in good health and CMV-seropositive. Sequencing used PBMCs. Here the CDR3 DNA reads TGTGCCATCAGTGTGACCAAGGAGGGCCCAGATACGCAGTATTTT. As protein: CAISVTKEGPDTQYF.